Described below is a single T cell receptor (beta chain) sequence and its context. Antigen specificity is unknown. The record originates from a study of CD8+CD57+ T cells in acquired aplastic anemia. Overall study: Sorted cells (CD4+ and CD8+) yielded DNA amounts that averaged roughly 3 ug. Overall study findings and caveats: Patients and controls shared 25 to 30 CD8+ CDR3 sequences, which appeared highly expressed in patients and within their immunodominant clones.

Only patients with CD8+CD57+ cell expansion on flow cytometry were chosen for sequencing. The enrolled patients all had severe acquired aplastic anemia. Among the patients, none had received any therapy at the time of blood sampling. Genomic DNA constituted the template upon which TCR beta VDJ and CDR3 profiling was performed. TCRdb reprocessed the reads with MiXCR, giving one entry per CDR3 protein. Among 110,000 or so distinct CDR3 sequences listed, under 60% were seen once. The sequence was collected from a human donor with aplastic anemia. The sequenced material came from sorted CD4+, CD8+, or CD8+CD57+ T cells (not recorded which) from PBMCs.

The CDR3 region is CAISAGGLPYEQYF. The CDR3 DNA sequence: TGTGCCATCTCGGCGGGAGGGCTACCCTACGAGCAGTACTTC. This chain connects TRBV10-3 to TRBJ2-7; 9 positions match TRBD2. This CDR3 is 14 amino acids long. CDR1 ENHRY and CDR2 SYGVKD come from the germline V gene. The V segment lost 8 bases and the J segment 2 bases; nucleotides outside the gene matches: 7.